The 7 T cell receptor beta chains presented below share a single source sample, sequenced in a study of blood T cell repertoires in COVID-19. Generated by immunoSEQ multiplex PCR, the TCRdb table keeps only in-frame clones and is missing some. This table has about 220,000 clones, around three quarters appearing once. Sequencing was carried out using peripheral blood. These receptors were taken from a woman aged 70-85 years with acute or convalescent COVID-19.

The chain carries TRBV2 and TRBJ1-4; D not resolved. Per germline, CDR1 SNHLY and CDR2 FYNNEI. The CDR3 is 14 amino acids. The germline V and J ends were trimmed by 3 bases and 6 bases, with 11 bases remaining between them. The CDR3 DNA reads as TGTGCCAGCAGTGACGGGGAGGGAGATGAAAAACTGTTTTTT. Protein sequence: CASSDGEGDEKLFF.

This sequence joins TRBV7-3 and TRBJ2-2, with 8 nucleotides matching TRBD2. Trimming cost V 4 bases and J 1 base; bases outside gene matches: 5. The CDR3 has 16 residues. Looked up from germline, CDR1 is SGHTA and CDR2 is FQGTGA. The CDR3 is CASSSSGLGNTGELFF. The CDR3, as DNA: TGTGCCAGCAGCTCCTCGGGACTAGGGAACACCGGGGAGCTGTTTTTT.

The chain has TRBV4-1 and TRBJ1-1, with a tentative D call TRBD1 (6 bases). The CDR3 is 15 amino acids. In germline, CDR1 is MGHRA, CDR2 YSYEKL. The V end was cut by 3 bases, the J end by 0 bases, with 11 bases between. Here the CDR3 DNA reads TGCGCCAGCAGCCACGAACAGGGCCTGAACACTGAAGCTTTCTTT. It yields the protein CASSHEQGLNTEAFF.

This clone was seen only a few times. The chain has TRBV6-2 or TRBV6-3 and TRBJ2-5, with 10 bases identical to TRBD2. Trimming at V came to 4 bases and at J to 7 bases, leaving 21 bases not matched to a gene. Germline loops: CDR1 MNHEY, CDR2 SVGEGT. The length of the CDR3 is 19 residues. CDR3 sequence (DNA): TGTGCCAGCAGTTTTTCCCCTAGCGGGGGTGCTACAAGGGCGGCGACCCAGTACTTC. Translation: CASSFSPSGGATRAATQYF.

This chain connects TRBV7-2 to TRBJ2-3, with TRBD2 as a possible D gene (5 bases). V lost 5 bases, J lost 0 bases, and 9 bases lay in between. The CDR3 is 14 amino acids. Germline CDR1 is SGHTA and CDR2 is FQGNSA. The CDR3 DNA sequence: TGTGCCAGCAGCCGCGGGCAGAGCACAGATACGCAGTATTTT. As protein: CASSRGQSTDTQYF.

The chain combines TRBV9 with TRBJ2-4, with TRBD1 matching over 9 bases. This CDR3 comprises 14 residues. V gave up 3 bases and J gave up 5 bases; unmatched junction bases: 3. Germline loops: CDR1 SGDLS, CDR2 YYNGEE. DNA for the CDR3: TGTGCCAGCAGCGCCCGGACAGGGGAAAACATTCAGTACTTC. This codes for CASSARTGENIQYF.

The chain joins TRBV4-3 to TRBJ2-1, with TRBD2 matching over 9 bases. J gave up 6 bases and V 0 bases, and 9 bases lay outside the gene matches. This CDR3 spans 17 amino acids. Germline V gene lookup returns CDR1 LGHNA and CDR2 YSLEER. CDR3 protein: CASSQEPLAGPGNEQFF. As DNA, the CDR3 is TGCGCCAGCAGCCAAGAACCCCTAGCGGGGCCAGGCAATGAGCAGTTCTTC.